This passage covers 19 T cell receptor beta chains from one sample sequenced in a study of T-cell reconstitution after alpha-beta-depleted transplantation in children. TCRbeta library construction was performed incorporating unique molecular identifiers. TCRdb reanalysed the PCR reads using MiXCR and keeps one entry per CDR3 protein. The sample includes about 47,000 distinct CDR3 sequences, 50% to 55% of them seen just once. The material was peripheral blood, obtained before TCRalphabeta/CD19-depleted stem cell transplant. These receptors were taken from a boy in the first two years of life with SCID, due to receive a stem cell transplant.

This clonotype occurred a few times. This chain links TRBV20-1 with TRBJ2-5; 7 bases match TRBD2. CDR3 length equals 15 residues. V dropped 6 bases and J dropped 2; count of bases not matched to a gene: 12. Germline V gene lookup returns CDR1 DFQATT and CDR2 SNEGSKA (reference sequence). CDR3 DNA sequence: TGCAGTGCCCCCGGTGGTAGCGGGCCGCAAGAGACCCAGTACTTC. Encoded protein: CSAPGGSGPQETQYF.

V usage is TRBV5-1 and J usage is TRBJ2-7; 11 bases are shared with TRBD1. The CDR3 extends over 15 amino acids. Germline CDR1 is SGHRS and CDR2 is YFSETQ. V dropped 2 bases and J dropped 5; count of bases not matched to a gene: 6. In nucleotides, the CDR3 is TGCGCCAGCAGCTTAAGGGACAGGGGGAAGGACGAGCAGTACTTC. The encoded protein is CASSLRDRGKDEQYF.

This clonotype was found a few times. The chain employs TRBV15 and TRBJ2-1; no clear D gene. Germline values: CDR1 LNHNV, CDR2 YYDKDF (reference sequence). The V gene lost 4 bases and the J gene lost 4 bases, with 11 bases spanning the gap. This CDR3 region has 14 residues. The CDR3 DNA is TGTGCCACCAGCATGGAAGGCACTTACAATGAGCAGTTCTTC. It yields the protein CATSMEGTYNEQFF.

V usage is TRBV12-3 or TRBV12-4 and J usage is TRBJ1-5, with 7 bases aligning to TRBD1. The ends lost 6 bases at V and 6 bases at J; junction bases unmatched: 8. CDR3 size: 14 residues. CDR3 DNA sequence: TGTGCCAGCAGCACAGGGGACCGCTCTCAGCCCCAGCATTTT. Residues: CASSTGDRSQPQHF.

The chain has TRBV5-1 and TRBJ2-1; 7 nucleotides line up with TRBD2. The CDR3 contains 12 residues. After removal of 3 bases from V and 10 bases from J, the junction contained 4 bases not matched to a gene. Germline V CDR1 and CDR2: SGHRS, YFSETQ. CDR3 amino acids: CASSYLGGEQFF. The DNA for the CDR3 is TGCGCCAGCAGCTACCTCGGGGGGGAGCAGTTCTTC. Looking up the rest from reference TRBV5-1 and TRBJ2-1 gives the full variable domain: KAGVTQTPRYLIKTRGQQVTLSCSPISGHRSVSWYQQTPGQGLQFLFEYFSETQRNKGNFPGRFSGRQFSNSRSEMNVSTLELGDSALYLCASSYLGGEQFFGPGTRLTVL.

On this clonotype itself: One junction end does not reproduce the germline sequence, and a read error may be involved. The chain couples TRBV12-3 or TRBV12-4 to TRBJ1-2; possibly TRBD1 for D (6 bases). The CDR3 contains 14 residues. This CDR3 reads CASSPYTGFYGDTF. CDR3 DNA sequence: TGTGCCAGCAGTCCCTACACAGGGTTCTATGGCGACACCTTC.

The chain carries TRBV6-1 and TRBJ2-1; the D is unclear. With 9 bases removed from V and 3 bases from J, the gap between germline ends came to 12 bases. The CDR3 covers 13 residues. The germline CDR1 and CDR2 sequences are MNHNS and SASEGT. This CDR3 reads CASQDQDYNEQFF. The CDR3 nucleotides read TGTGCCAGTCAGGACCAAGACTACAATGAGCAGTTCTTC.

The rearrangement joins TRBV15 to TRBJ1-1; the D gene is possibly TRBD1 (5 bases). The CDR3 is 11 residues long. Trimming left V 10 bases short and J 2 bases short, with 8 bases between. Germline loops: CDR1 LNHNV, CDR2 YYDKDF (reference sequence). The CDR3 DNA is TGTGCCAGCAGGGATAACACTGAAGCTTTCTTT. This sequence encodes CASRDNTEAFF.

The V gene is TRBV6-5, the J gene TRBJ2-1; no reliable D call. Deletions cut 7 bases from V and 8 bases from J, with 15 bases between. The germline V gene encodes CDR1 MNHEY and CDR2 SVGAGI. There are 13 residues in the CDR3. In DNA, the CDR3 is TGTGCCAGCATTTCGATCGTGGGTGATGAGCAGTTCTTC. This sequence encodes CASISIVGDEQFF.

This sequence joins TRBV3-1 and TRBJ1-1, with TRBD1 identical over 8 bases. V was pared by 5 bases and J by 11 bases, with 7 bases of the junction left unmatched. The CDR3 loop spans 12 amino acids. Germline-derived CDR1 and CDR2 are LGHDT and YNNKEL (reference sequence). The CDR3 coding sequence is TGTGCCAGCAGCTCTCAGGGGGCGCCTGCTTTCTTT. This sequence encodes CASSSQGAPAFF.

This clonotype was seen a few times. The J gene is TRBJ2-1, the V gene TRBV7-9; D is perhaps TRBD1 (6 bases). The CDR3 contains 15 residues. The V end lost 5 bases, the J end lost 12 bases, and 23 bases lay between the germline ends. CDR1 and CDR2 (germline): SEHNR, FQNEAQ (reference sequence). The CDR3 sequence: CASSKKTGTIAPQFF. DNA for the CDR3: TGTGCCAGCAGCAAAAAAACCGGGACAATCGCTCCGCAGTTCTTC.

This clonotype came up a few times. This chain connects TRBV7-9 to TRBJ1-1, with no clear D. The V gene lost 5 bases and the J gene lost 7 bases, with 14 bases spanning the gap. Germline CDR1 and CDR2: SEHNR and FQNEAQ (reference sequence). The CDR3 has 13 amino acids. The CDR3 DNA is TGTGCCAGCAGCCGAGAGGCCCCTGATGAAGCTTTCTTT. It specifies CASSREAPDEAFF.

This clonotype has a handful of counts. This chain joins TRBV6-2 or TRBV6-3 and TRBJ1-2; no reliable D call. The CDR3 has 10 residues. Germline V gives CDR1 MNHEY, CDR2 SVGEGT. Trimming took off 6 bases at V and 7 bases at J, with 6 bases between the two ends. DNA of the CDR3: TGTGCCAGCAGAGAGAGTGGCTACACCTTC. Translated: CASRESGYTF.

The chain recombines TRBV12-3 or TRBV12-4 with TRBJ2-2; D is uncertain. Trimming pared 7 bases from V and 1 base from J, leaving 10 bases between. The CDR3 totals 14 residues. CDR3 in amino acids: CASNAGENTGELFF. CDR3 DNA sequence: TGTGCCAGCAACGCAGGCGAGAACACCGGGGAGCTGTTTTTT.

This clonotype was counted between two and nine times. The V gene is TRBV18, the J gene TRBJ1-5; TRBD1 might be the D (6 bases). The CDR3 has 14 residues. V lost 3 bases to trimming and J lost 1 base, with 7 bases between them. The germline V gene encodes CDR1 KGHSH and CDR2 LQKENI. The CDR3 DNA sequence: TGTGCCAGCTCACCGGACAGCAGCAATCAGCCCCAGCATTTT. This gives the protein CASSPDSSNQPQHF.

The rearrangement uses TRBV28 and TRBJ2-3, with 9 bases aligning to TRBD2. Per germline, CDR1 MDHEN and CDR2 SYDVKM. The trim removed 6 bases at V and 1 base at J, leaving 5 bases unmatched. CDR3 length equals 15 residues. The CDR3: CASRDKRGGTDTQYF. CDR3 in DNA: TGTGCCAGCAGGGACAAGCGGGGGGGCACAGATACGCAGTATTTT. Filled out from reference TRBV28 and TRBJ2-3, the complete variable domain reads DVKVTQSSRYLVKRTGEKVFLECVQDMDHENMFWYRQDPGLGLRLIYFSYDVKMKEKGDIPEGYSVSREKKERFSLILESASTNQTSMYLCASRDKRGGTDTQYFGPGTRLTVL.

This rearrangement joins TRBV29-1 to TRBJ2-7; D may be TRBD1 (7 bases). The V end was cut by 7 bases, the J end by 3 bases, with 10 bases between. This CDR3 has 11 amino acids. CDR1 and CDR2 from the germline V gene are SQVTM and ANQGSEA. As DNA, the CDR3 is TGCAGCGCAGGGGGGTTCTACGAGCAGTACTTC. Its protein product is CSAGGFYEQYF.

V and J are TRBV29-1 and TRBJ2-7; TRBD1 matches 8 bases. J lost 1 base, V lost 5 bases, and 4 bases had no gene match. The germline V gene encodes CDR1 SQVTM and CDR2 ANQGSEA. CDR3 size: 13 residues. CDR3: CSVNDRGSYEQYF. In DNA form, the CDR3 reads TGCAGCGTTAATGACAGGGGATCCTACGAGCAGTACTTC.

The chain carries TRBV7-2 and TRBJ1-6; D uncertain. The ends were cut back, 0 bases at V and 4 bases at J, with 4 bases in the middle. CDR1 and CDR2 (germline): SGHTA, FQGNSA. CDR3 size: 14 residues. The CDR3 DNA is TGTGCCAGCAGCTTAGCCAAATATAATTCACCCCTCCACTTT. Amino acids: CASSLAKYNSPLHF.